This T cell receptor beta chain came from a study of T cells in Graves' hyperthyroidism and ophthalmopathy. Study overall: Peripheral blood was drawn at first diagnosis, prior to all treatment.

The authors obtained PBMCs from roughly 10 ml of fresh peripheral blood. V dropped 0 bases and J dropped 5 bases, with 7 bases sitting between them. The length of the CDR3 is 13 residues. Germline V gene sequence: CDR1 DFQATT, CDR2 SNEGSKA (reference sequence). Notes on the study in general: Blood also carried most thyroid clonotypes expanded above 0.001.

Comment on this clonotype: The target antigen is unknown.

The source material, RNA transcripts, was used to amplify TCR beta CDR3 regions. A set of HTBI primers served as the primers for a first-round RT-PCR of the TCR CDR3. TCRdb reprocessed the multiplex PCR reads via MiXCR and lists one record per CDR3 protein. The data hold roughly 93,000 distinct CDR3 sequences, with 51% observed a single time. The source material was blood. This receptor was taken from a woman aged 35 to 49 with Graves' hyperthyroidism. The V call is TRBV20-1, the J call TRBJ1-4; D is uncertain. The CDR3 reads CSARDRTNEKLFF. CDR3 DNA sequence: TGCAGTGCTAGAGATCGGACGAATGAAAAACTGTTTTTT.